This T cell receptor (beta chain) was recorded in a study of T cell repertoires in cytomegalovirus infection. At the level of the study: Selection of CMV epitopes for the study included recently identified HLA-C-restricted and well-studied HLA-B-restricted ones. Public TCR beta signatures were indicative of both CMV infection and a matching HLA type.

General study findings and limits: Dominant in the ex vivo response were TCR beta clonotypes restricted by HLA-C and specific for CMV.

TCRdb independently ran MiXCR on the reads; one entry per CDR3 protein. The data contain some 500,000 distinct CDR3 sequences, about 39% of them singletons. The germline gives CDR1 SGHVS, CDR2 FQNEAQ. Trimming removed 3 bases from V and 5 bases from J; junction bases left unmatched: 12. The CDR3 spans 16 residues. Turning to this clonotype: Its cognate antigen is unknown.

Material: cultured PBMCs, obtained from culture after CMV antigen stimulation. The TCR comes from a human donor in good health (CMV status not recorded). Some clones in this sample may be carry-over from other donors' samples. The gene calls are TRBV7-8 and TRBJ2-5, with 7 bases lining up with TRBD2. The chain's CDR3 is CASSFPLGRDFETQYF. CDR3 coding DNA: TGTGCCAGCAGCTTCCCCCTGGGGAGGGACTTCGAGACCCAGTACTTC. Full variable domain (outside the CDR3, taken from reference TRBV7-8 and TRBJ2-5): GAGVSQSPRYKVAKRGQDVALRCDPISGHVSLFWYQQALGQGPEFLTYFQNEAQLDKSGLPSDRFFAERPEGSVSTLKIQRTQQEDSAVYLCASSFPLGRDFETQYFGPGTRLLVL.